These 22 T cell receptor beta chains share one sample of origin, sequenced in a study of cytomegalovirus exposure and HLA in healthy donors. PCR amplification relied on 60 Vbeta primers (plus 13 Jbeta primers). Profiling relied on immunoSEQ multiplex PCR, and the TCRdb table lists in-frame clones only, not all of them. The profile shows about 150,000 clones, about 70% of them singletons. What was sequenced was PBMCs. The receptor set was obtained from a woman between 40 and 50 years old in good health and CMV-seronegative.

This clone was seen more than once but under ten times. This CDR3 is CASSSTVNGVETQYF. CDR3 nucleotide sequence: TGTGCCAGCAGTTCCACAGTGAATGGTGTAGAGACCCAGTACTTC. The chain carries TRBV27 and TRBJ2-5; D is unclear. Trimming shortened V by 4 bases and J by 4 bases, and 16 bases separated the two germline ends. Germline-derived CDR1 and CDR2 are MNHEY and SMNVEV (reference sequence). CDR3 size: 15 residues.

The V and J genes are TRBV28 and TRBJ1-5; TRBD1 might be the D (6 bases). Germline V gene data show CDR1 as MDHEN and CDR2 as SYDVKM. Trimming pared 5 bases from V and 2 bases from J, leaving 16 bases between. This CDR3 spans 16 amino acids. The CDR3 DNA follows: TGTGCCAGCAGTCCCAGTACAGGGCTTCGCAATCAGCCCCAGCATTTT. Translating it yields CASSPSTGLRNQPQHF.

This clone has a handful of counts. The chain carries TRBV19 and TRBJ2-7; perhaps TRBD1 as D (5 bases). V lost 5 bases and J 7 bases, leaving 12 bases between the germline ends. Germline V gene sequence: CDR1 LNHDA, CDR2 SQIVND (reference sequence). The length of the CDR3 is 12 residues. In DNA form, the CDR3 reads TGTGCCAGTAGTGGACACGCCAGAGAGCAGTACTTC. Translating gives CASSGHAREQYF.

In the case of this clone: A read error may produce the germline difference seen at one junction end. The chain is built from TRBV7-9 and TRBJ1-1; the D is unclear. This CDR3 comprises 16 residues. In germline, CDR1 is SEHNR, CDR2 FQNEAQ (reference sequence). Written as DNA, the CDR3 is TGTTCCAGCAGCTTAATTATGATAGTCGTGAACACTGAAGCTTTCTTT. As protein: CSSSLIMIVVNTEAFF.

V usage is TRBV5-1 and J usage is TRBJ1-1, with 7 bases fitting TRBD1. Germline V gives CDR1 SGHRS, CDR2 YFSETQ. J was trimmed by 7 bases and V by 3 bases; bases with no gene match: 3. The CDR3 covers 12 residues. The CDR3 is CASSSGQIEAFF. For the CDR3, the DNA is TGCGCCAGCAGCTCGGGACAGATTGAAGCTTTCTTT.

The chain has TRBV5-1 and TRBJ1-1, with D possibly being TRBD1 (5 bases). V lost 0 bases and J 3 bases, leaving 12 bases between the germline ends. The germline V gene encodes CDR1 SGHRS and CDR2 YFSETQ. This CDR3 has 15 amino acids. CDR3 bases: TGCGCCAGCAGCTTGGCCTCACAGGAGCACACTGAAGCTTTCTTT. Translating it yields CASSLASQEHTEAFF. The variable domain in full, with the rest retrieved from reference TRBV5-1 and TRBJ1-1, is KAGVTQTPRYLIKTRGQQVTLSCSPISGHRSVSWYQQTPGQGLQFLFEYFSETQRNKGNFPGRFSGRQFSNSRSEMNVSTLELGDSALYLCASSLASQEHTEAFFGQGTRLTVV.

This clone was observed a handful of times. The chain couples TRBV6-5 to TRBJ2-7; 9 nucleotides agree with TRBD1. Per germline, CDR1 MNHEY and CDR2 SVGAGI. V lost 2 bases to trimming and J lost 2 bases; unmatched junction nucleotides: 1. The CDR3 spans 14 residues. This CDR3 is CASSYGDRAYEQYF. Written as DNA, the CDR3 is TGTGCCAGCAGTTACGGGGACAGGGCCTACGAGCAGTACTTC.

The CDR3 nucleotides read TGCGCCAGCAGCTGGGAGATCGACTACTTCAAAGCTAACTATGGCTACACCTTC. Its translation: CASSWEIDYFKANYGYTF. The rearrangement links TRBV5-1 to TRBJ1-2, with D unresolved. The length of the CDR3 is 18 residues. Germline assignment: CDR1 SGHRS and CDR2 YFSETQ. The V gene lost 3 bases and the J gene lost 0 bases, with 21 bases spanning the gap.

This chain connects TRBV30 to TRBJ1-1; 9 bases are shared with TRBD1. Germline CDR1 reads GTSNPN; CDR2 reads SVGIG (reference sequence). The CDR3 has 13 amino acids. The J segment lost 7 bases and the V segment lost 3 bases, leaving 6 bases of the junction unmatched. In DNA form, the CDR3 reads TGTGCCTGGAGCCGGGACAGGGTTAATGAAGCTTTCTTT. Translating it yields CAWSRDRVNEAFF.

The chain uses TRBV29-1 and TRBJ2-3; perhaps TRBD1 as D (5 bases). The germline V and J ends were trimmed by 7 bases and 6 bases, with 11 bases remaining between them. The CDR3 spans 11 residues. Germline V gene lookup returns CDR1 SQVTM and CDR2 ANQGSEA. The chain's CDR3 is CSAREGDTQYF. The CDR3 nucleotides read TGCAGCGCCAGGGAAGGGGATACGCAGTATTTT.

This clone was detected only a few times. The chain couples TRBV2 to TRBJ1-2; the D gene is possibly TRBD1 (5 bases). The CDR3 extends over 10 amino acids. Trimming removed 10 bases from V and 13 bases from J, with 16 bases in between. Germline V gene data show CDR1 as SNHLY and CDR2 as FYNNEI. The CDR3 sequence is CATGEGYGTF. The CDR3 bases are TGTGCCACCGGGGAGGGGTATGGCACCTTC.

This clone was recorded only once. The junction departs from the called germline gene at one end, perhaps through a read error. The chain uses TRBV7-9 and TRBJ1-4; D call uncertain. The CDR3 is 15 amino acids. CDR1 is SEHNR and CDR2 is FQNEAQ in the germline V gene (reference sequence). The CDR3 region is CSSGLRQRDNEKLFF. CDR3 DNA sequence: TGTTCCAGCGGGTTGCGGCAGAGGGATAATGAAAAACTGTTTTTT.

The rearrangement uses TRBV7-9 and TRBJ1-4; TRBD1 agrees at 8 bases. Unmatched junction bases numbered 6, after V lost 4 bases and J lost 8 bases. The CDR3 consists of 14 residues. The germline CDR1 and CDR2 sequences are SEHNR and FQNEAQ (reference sequence). Here the CDR3 DNA reads TGTGCCAGCAGCTCTAAGACAGGGGTAGAAAAACTGTTTTTT. It specifies CASSSKTGVEKLFF. Complete variable domain (other parts from reference TRBV7-9 and TRBJ1-4): DTGVSQNPRHKITKRGQNVTFRCDPISEHNRLYWYRQTLGQGPEFLTYFQNEAQLEKSRLLSDRFSAERPKGSFSTLEIQRTEQGDSAMYLCASSSKTGVEKLFFGSGTQLSVL.

The gene calls are TRBV4-1 and TRBJ2-7; D possibly corresponds to TRBD2 (5 bases). The germline V and J ends were trimmed by 0 bases and 12 bases, with 15 bases remaining between them. CDR1 is MGHRA and CDR2 is YSYEKL in the germline V gene. The CDR3 spans 13 residues. CDR3 DNA sequence: TGCGCCAGCAGCCAAGATACTAGAACCAAAGCGTACTTC. Amino acids: CASSQDTRTKAYF.

The gene calls are TRBV29-1 and TRBJ2-7; the D gene is possibly TRBD2 (6 bases). Germline V CDR1 and CDR2: SQVTM, ANQGSEA. V was shortened by 7 bases and J by 6 bases, with 13 bases between the two germline ends. CDR3 length: 11 residues. CDR3 coding DNA: TGCAGCGCTAGGGTGGGGGGCGAGCAGTACTTC. Encoded protein: CSARVGGEQYF.

V is TRBV5-1 and J is TRBJ1-1; D is perhaps TRBD1 (6 bases). Trimming pared 3 bases from V and 6 bases from J, leaving 18 bases between. The CDR3 consists of 15 residues. CDR1 is SGHRS and CDR2 is YFSETQ in the germline V gene. The CDR3 DNA reads as TGCGCCAGCAGCTCACAGGGAGTAGGGGCCGCTGAAGCTTTCTTT. Protein: CASSSQGVGAAEAFF.

CDR3 coding DNA: TGTGCCAGCAGCCAGACAGGGAAGAGCCACACCTTC. It is translated as CASSQTGKSHTF. The V call is TRBV6-1, the J call TRBJ1-2; 7 nucleotides match TRBD1. V was clipped by 6 bases and J by 12 bases; unmatched bases: 10. Germline V gene data show CDR1 as MNHNS and CDR2 as SASEGT. The CDR3 totals 12 residues.

The chain combines TRBV10-1 with TRBJ2-3; no definite D call. Germline V CDR1 and CDR2: WNHNN, SYGVQD (reference sequence). Trimming removed 3 bases at V and 7 bases at J, with 8 bases between. This CDR3 is built from 12 residues. This chain's CDR3 is CASSDTSNTQYF. Written as DNA, the CDR3 is TGCGCCAGCAGTGATACCAGTAATACGCAGTATTTT.

The CDR3 bases are TGCGCCAGCAGCTTCCATGGAAGGGGAGGGGTTGAAGCTTTCTTT. Protein product: CASSFHGRGGVEAFF. The chain uses TRBV5-1 and TRBJ1-1; TRBD1 might be the D (5 bases). CDR1 is SGHRS, CDR2 YFSETQ, per germline. Trimming stripped 2 bases from V and 7 bases from J, with 18 bases between. CDR3 size: 15 residues.

This chain uses TRBV2 with TRBJ2-3; possible D gene TRBD1, 5 bases. The ends were cut back, 8 bases at V and 2 bases at J, with 17 bases in the middle. The CDR3 consists of 15 residues. CDR1 and CDR2 (germline): SNHLY, FYNNEI. CDR3 region: CASSRAPGNTDTQYF. CDR3 coding DNA: TGTGCCAGCTCAAGGGCTCCAGGGAACACAGATACGCAGTATTTT. Looking up the rest from reference TRBV2 and TRBJ2-3 gives the full variable domain: EPEVTQTPSHQVTQMGQEVILRCVPISNHLYFYWYRQILGQKVEFLVSFYNNEISEKSEIFDDQFSVERPDGSNFTLKIRSTKLEDSAMYFCASSRAPGNTDTQYFGPGTRLTVL.

This chain uses TRBV7-8 with TRBJ1-3, with TRBD1 matching 8 bases. Looked up from germline, CDR1 is SGHVS and CDR2 is FQNEAQ. V lost 5 bases and J lost 4; bases outside the gene matches: 7. CDR3 length equals 15 residues. CDR3 bases: TGTGCCAGCAGCCCTCAGACAGGGGACGGAAACACCATATATTTT. It is translated as CASSPQTGDGNTIYF.

V usage is TRBV5-1 and J usage is TRBJ1-1; 8 bases fit TRBD1. Losses at the gene ends were 4 bases for V and 4 bases for J; bases not matched to a gene: 12. Germline CDR1 and CDR2: SGHRS and YFSETQ. The CDR3 length is 16 residues. This CDR3 reads CASSRQGFLRGTEAFF. The CDR3 nucleotides are TGCGCCAGCAGCCGACAGGGGTTTCTGCGGGGCACTGAAGCTTTCTTT.